This T cell receptor beta chain was identified during a study of T cells in Graves' hyperthyroidism and ophthalmopathy. This clonotype was counted ten times or more. The antigen is not known. Researchers took RNA transcripts and amplified the TCR beta CDR3 regions from them. With the HTBI primer set, the TCR CDR3 went through a first round of RT-PCR. A single record per CDR3 protein comes from TCRdb applying MiXCR to the multiplex PCR reads. Of around 360,000 distinct CDR3 sequences detected, about 15% appear once; the ten largest clones hold 15% to 20%. Study findings and constraints: Blood held most thyroid clonotypes expanded above 0.001 frequency. It was a median around 6 months before onset that the model predicted ophthalmopathy.

J was trimmed by 6 bases and V by 6 bases; bases with no gene match: 12. The CDR3 contains 15 residues. The germline V gene encodes CDR1 SNHLY and CDR2 FYNNEI. In the ophthalmopathy cohort, Clinical Activity Score was at least 3, NOSPECS grade at least 4, and duration under 3 months. The study excluded patients with uncontrolled infection, other autoimmune disease, pregnancy or lactation. V and J are TRBV2 and TRBJ2-7; 9 nucleotides match TRBD1. The TCR originated in a woman in her sixties with Graves' ophthalmopathy. The sample was blood. The CDR3 DNA is TGTGCCAGCAGGATCGGGGACAGGGTATTTGGCGAGCAGTACTTC. It translates to CASRIGDRVFGEQYF. The full variable domain, completed using reference TRBV2 and TRBJ2-7, is EPEVTQTPSHQVTQMGQEVILRCVPISNHLYFYWYRQILGQKVEFLVSFYNNEISEKSEIFDDQFSVERPDGSNFTLKIRSTKLEDSAMYFCASRIGDRVFGEQYFGPGTRLTVT.